The 3 T cell receptor beta chains below all came from one sample that was sequenced in a study of CD4 and CD8 cells across lung adenocarcinoma regions. TCRdb ran MiXCR on the PCR reads and lists one entry per CDR3 protein. The sample contains 3,500 to 4,000 distinct CDR3 sequences, around three fifths of which appear only once. Material: CD4+ T cells from the margin of a lung tumor. The receptors shown here come from a female donor with lung adenocarcinoma. The CD4 and CD8 labels of this study may be unreliable.

In its sample, this clonotype ranks as hyperexpanded (1% or more). This sequence joins TRBV6-6 and TRBJ2-1; 15 bases align to TRBD2. CDR3 size: 16 residues. CDR1 is MNHNY, CDR2 SVGAGI, per germline (reference sequence). Trimming removed 4 bases from V and 7 bases from J; junction bases left unmatched: 5. CDR3 sequence reads: CASSSGLAGGWNEQFF. Here the CDR3 DNA reads TGTGCCAGCAGTTCGGGACTAGCGGGAGGATGGAATGAGCAGTTCTTC.

V is TRBV6-5 and J is TRBJ2-1; 11 bases align to TRBD2. CDR1 is MNHEY, CDR2 SVGAGI, per germline. The CDR3 covers 15 residues. V gave up 3 bases and J gave up 6 bases; unmatched junction bases: 4. The CDR3 reads CASSYGLAGFNEQFF. DNA of the CDR3: TGTGCCAGCAGTTATGGACTAGCGGGTTTCAATGAGCAGTTCTTC.

This chain links TRBV6-1 with TRBJ2-5; 8 bases line up with TRBD2. This CDR3 contains 16 residues. The V segment lost 8 bases and the J segment 0 bases; nucleotides outside the gene matches: 11. Germline V lookup: CDR1 MNHNS, CDR2 SASEGT. As DNA, the CDR3 is TGTGCCAGCGCGGGGGGAGGGGGGGCTGACCAAGAGACCCAGTACTTC. It translates to CASAGGGGADQETQYF.